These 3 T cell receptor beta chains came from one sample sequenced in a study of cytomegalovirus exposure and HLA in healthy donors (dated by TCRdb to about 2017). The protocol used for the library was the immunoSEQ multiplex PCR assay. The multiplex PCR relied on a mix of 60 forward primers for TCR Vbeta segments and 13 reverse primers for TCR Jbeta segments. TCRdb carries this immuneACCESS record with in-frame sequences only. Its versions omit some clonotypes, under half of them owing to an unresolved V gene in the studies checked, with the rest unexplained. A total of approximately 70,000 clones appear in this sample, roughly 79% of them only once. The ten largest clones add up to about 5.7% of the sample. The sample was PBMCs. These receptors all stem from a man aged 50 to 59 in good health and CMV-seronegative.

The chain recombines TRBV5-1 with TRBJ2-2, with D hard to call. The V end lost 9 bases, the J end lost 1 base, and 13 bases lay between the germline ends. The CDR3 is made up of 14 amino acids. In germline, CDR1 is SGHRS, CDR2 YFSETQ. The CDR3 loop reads CATKLRLNTGELFF. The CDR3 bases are TGCGCCACCAAGCTGCGGTTGAACACCGGGGAGCTGTTTTTT.

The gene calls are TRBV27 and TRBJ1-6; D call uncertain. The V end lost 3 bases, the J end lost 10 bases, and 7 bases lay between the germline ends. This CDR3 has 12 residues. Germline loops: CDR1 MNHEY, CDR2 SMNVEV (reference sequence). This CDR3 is CASSFPSSPLHF. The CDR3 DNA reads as TGTGCCAGCAGTTTTCCGTCGTCACCCCTCCACTTT.

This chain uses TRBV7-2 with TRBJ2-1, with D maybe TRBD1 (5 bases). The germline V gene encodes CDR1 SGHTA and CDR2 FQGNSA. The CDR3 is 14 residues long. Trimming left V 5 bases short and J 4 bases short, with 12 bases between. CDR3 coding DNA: TGTGCCAGCAGCACCCGACAGCCGTACAATGAGCAGTTCTTC. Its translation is CASSTRQPYNEQFF.